What follows are 11 T cell receptor beta chains derived from one specimen sequenced in a study of blood T cell repertoires in COVID-19 (dated by TCRdb to the early 2020s). Libraries came from the immunoSEQ multiplex PCR assay. TCRdb carries this immuneACCESS record with in-frame sequences only. Its versions omit some clonotypes, under half of them owing to an unresolved V gene in the studies checked, with the rest unexplained. The sample profile shows a few hundred thousand clones; about 89% of them were found once. The ten largest make up 9.5% of the sample. Specimen: PBMCs or T cells enriched from blood (not recorded which). The receptor source for this set is a woman aged 35 to 49 who had recovered from COVID-19.

This clone was seen a single time. V usage is TRBV19 and J usage is TRBJ2-7; D might be TRBD1 (6 bases). The V and J ends lost 3 bases and 0 bases respectively, with 9 bases between them. This CDR3 has 14 amino acids. Per the germline V gene, CDR1 is LNHDA and CDR2 is SQIVND (reference sequence). The CDR3, as DNA: TGTGCCAGTAGTATGGGGGCCCGCTCCTACGAGCAGTACTTC. Translated, it gives CASSMGARSYEQYF.

The genes are TRBV7-3 and TRBJ1-2; D is unresolved. This CDR3 region has 13 residues. V shed 4 bases and J shed 8 bases, with 14 bases lying between them. Germline V gene sequence: CDR1 SGHTA, CDR2 FQGTGA. The CDR3 here is CASSSRGGRGYTF. The CDR3 DNA reads as TGTGCCAGCAGCTCCCGGGGTGGCCGGGGCTACACCTTC. The variable domain in full, with the rest retrieved from reference TRBV7-3 and TRBJ1-2, is GAGVSQTPSNKVTEKGKYVELRCDPISGHTALYWYRQSLGQGPEFLIYFQGTGAADDSGLPNDRFFAVRPEGSVSTLKIQRTERGDSAVYLCASSSRGGRGYTFGSGTRLTVV.

V usage is TRBV7-8 and J usage is TRBJ2-7; tentatively, D is TRBD1 (5 bases). Germline-derived CDR1 and CDR2 are SGHVS and FQNEAQ. The germline V and J ends were trimmed by 5 bases and 3 bases, with 8 bases remaining between them. This CDR3 is 12 amino acids long. Here the CDR3 DNA reads TGTGCCAGCAGCGGTGACAGCTACGAGCAGTACTTC. It encodes CASSGDSYEQYF. The full variable domain, its missing parts supplied by reference TRBV7-8 and TRBJ2-7, is GAGVSQSPRYKVAKRGQDVALRCDPISGHVSLFWYQQALGQGPEFLTYFQNEAQLDKSGLPSDRFFAERPEGSVSTLKIQRTQQEDSAVYLCASSGDSYEQYFGPGTRLTVT.

The rearrangement joins TRBV7-8 to TRBJ2-1, with 9 bases fitting TRBD2. The J segment lost 6 bases and the V segment lost 1 base, leaving 7 bases of the junction unmatched. The CDR3 runs to 16 residues. Per the germline V gene, CDR1 is SGHVS and CDR2 is FQNEAQ. Here the CDR3 reads CASSLVSSGISNEQFF. The CDR3 DNA follows: TGTGCCAGCAGCTTAGTCTCTAGCGGGATAAGCAATGAGCAGTTCTTC.

This chain links TRBV7-9 with TRBJ2-1, with 11 bases identical to TRBD2. The CDR3 runs to 14 residues. V shed 5 bases, J shed 6 bases, and the junction held 3 bases outside the gene matches. Looked up from germline, CDR1 is SEHNR and CDR2 is FQNEAQ (reference sequence). The CDR3, as DNA: TGTGCCAGCAGCCCTAGCGGGGGGCTCAATGAGCAGTTCTTC. Its protein is CASSPSGGLNEQFF.

The chain employs TRBV5-7 and TRBJ1-5; D unresolved. TRBV5-7 is an ORF, and what it does is uncertain. The V end was cut by 0 bases, the J end by 6 bases, with 16 bases between. This CDR3 region has 16 residues. Written as DNA, the CDR3 is TGTGCCAGCAGCTTGGAGGGAGGACGTTTCGGTCAGCCCCAGCATTTT. Protein: CASSLEGGRFGQPQHF.

V and J are TRBV18 and TRBJ2-3, with TRBD1 matching 9 bases. The V and J ends lost 3 bases and 1 base, in that order; junction bases with no gene match: 2. The CDR3 spans 15 residues. Germline V gene data show CDR1 as KGHSH and CDR2 as LQKENI. CDR3 protein: CASSPGQGRTDTQYF. The CDR3 DNA follows: TGTGCCAGCTCACCGGGACAGGGACGCACAGATACGCAGTATTTT.

The chain recombines TRBV10-1 with TRBJ2-7; tentatively, D is TRBD2 (5 bases). The V gene lost 6 bases and the J gene lost 1 base, with 13 bases spanning the gap. In germline, CDR1 is WNHNN, CDR2 SYGVQD (reference sequence). The CDR3 totals 14 residues. In nucleotides, the CDR3 is TGCGCCAGCAGGGCCGGGAACCCTTCCTACGAGCAGTACTTC. Translating gives CASRAGNPSYEQYF.

This chain joins TRBV15 and TRBJ2-2; a possible D gene is TRBD2 (5 bases). There are 16 residues in the CDR3. Trimming left V 5 bases short and J 6 bases short, with 19 bases between. CDR1 LNHNV and CDR2 YYDKDF come from the germline V gene (reference sequence). CDR3 protein: CATSLNGGLTAGELFF. CDR3 sequence (DNA): TGTGCCACCAGCCTAAACGGAGGCCTAACCGCCGGGGAGCTGTTTTTT. Looking up the rest from reference TRBV15 and TRBJ2-2 gives the full variable domain: DAMVIQNPRYQVTQFGKPVTLSCSQTLNHNVMYWYQQKSSQAPKLLFHYYDKDFNNEADTPDNFQSRRPNTSFCFLDIRSPGLGDTAMYLCATSLNGGLTAGELFFGEGSRLTVL.

V is TRBV29-1 and J is TRBJ2-5, with a tentative D call TRBD2 (6 bases). Trimming removed 4 bases from V and 4 bases from J, with 10 bases in between. The CDR3 has 12 residues. From germline, CDR1 is SQVTM and CDR2 ANQGSEA. The DNA for the CDR3 is TGCAGCGTTGGAGAGGGAGGAGAGACCCAGTACTTC. It is translated as CSVGEGGETQYF.

The chain recombines TRBV29-1 with TRBJ2-1, with 9 nucleotides matching TRBD1. Losses at the gene ends were 0 bases for V and 1 base for J; bases not matched to a gene: 16. Germline V lookup: CDR1 SQVTM, CDR2 ANQGSEA. This CDR3 comprises 20 residues. The CDR3 here is CSVEDRWGQGIKGSYNEQFF. The CDR3 nucleotides are TGCAGCGTTGAAGATAGGTGGGGACAGGGTATTAAGGGGTCCTACAATGAGCAGTTCTTC.